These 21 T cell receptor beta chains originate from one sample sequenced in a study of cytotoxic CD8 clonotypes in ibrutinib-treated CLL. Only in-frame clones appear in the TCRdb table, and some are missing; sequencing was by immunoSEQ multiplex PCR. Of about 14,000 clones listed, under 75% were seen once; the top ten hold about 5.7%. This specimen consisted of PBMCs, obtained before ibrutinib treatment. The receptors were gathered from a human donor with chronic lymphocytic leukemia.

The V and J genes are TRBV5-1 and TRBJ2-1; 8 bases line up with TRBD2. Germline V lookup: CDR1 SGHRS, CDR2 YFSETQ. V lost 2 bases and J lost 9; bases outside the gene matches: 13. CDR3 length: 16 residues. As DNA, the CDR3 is TGCGCCAGCAGCTTTGGTAGCGGGAAGACTTGGGGTGAGCAGTTCTTC. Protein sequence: CASSFGSGKTWGEQFF.

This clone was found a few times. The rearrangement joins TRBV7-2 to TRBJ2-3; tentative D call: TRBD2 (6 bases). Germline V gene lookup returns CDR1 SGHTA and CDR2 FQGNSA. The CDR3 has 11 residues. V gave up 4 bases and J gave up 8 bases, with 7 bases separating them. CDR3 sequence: CASSSRGTQYF. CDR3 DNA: TGTGCCAGCAGCTCGCGGGGTACGCAGTATTTT.

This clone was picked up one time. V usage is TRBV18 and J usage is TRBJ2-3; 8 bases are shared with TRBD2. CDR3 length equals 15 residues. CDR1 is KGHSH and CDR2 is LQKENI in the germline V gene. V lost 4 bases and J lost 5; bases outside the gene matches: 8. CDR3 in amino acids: CASSQAGVGLDTQYF. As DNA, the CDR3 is TGTGCCAGCTCACAAGCGGGAGTTGGTTTAGATACGCAGTATTTT.

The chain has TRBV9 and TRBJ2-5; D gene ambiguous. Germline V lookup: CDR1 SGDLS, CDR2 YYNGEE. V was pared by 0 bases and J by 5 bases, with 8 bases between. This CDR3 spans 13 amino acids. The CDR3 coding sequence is TGTGCCAGCAGCGTAGGGGGTGGGGAGACCCAGTACTTC. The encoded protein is CASSVGGGETQYF.

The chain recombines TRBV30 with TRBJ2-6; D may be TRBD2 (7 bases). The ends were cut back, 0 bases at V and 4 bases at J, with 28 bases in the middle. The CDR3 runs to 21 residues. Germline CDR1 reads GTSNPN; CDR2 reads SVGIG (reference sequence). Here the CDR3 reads CAWSVWPNGGPAIRGANVLTF. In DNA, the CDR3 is TGTGCCTGGAGTGTATGGCCCAACGGGGGGCCGGCCATTCGGGGGGCCAACGTCCTGACTTTC.

The chain's CDR3 is CASSRASVPYTDTQYF. The DNA for the CDR3 is TGTGCCAGCAGCCGCGCTAGCGTCCCCTACACAGATACGCAGTATTTT. This chain links TRBV4-2 with TRBJ2-3, with a weak D call TRBD2 (6 bases). Per germline, CDR1 LGHNA and CDR2 YNFKEQ. Between the trimmed V and J ends, which lost 4 bases and 2 bases, there was a span of 16 bases. The CDR3 loop spans 16 amino acids.

The CDR3 loop is CASSYATNPYF. CDR3 in DNA: TGTGCCAGCAGTTACGCGACAAACCCTTACTTC. The rearrangement links TRBV6-5 to TRBJ2-4; D is uncertain. CDR1 MNHEY and CDR2 SVGAGI come from the germline V gene. The germline V and J ends were trimmed by 2 bases and 16 bases, with 12 bases remaining between them. The length of the CDR3 is 11 residues.

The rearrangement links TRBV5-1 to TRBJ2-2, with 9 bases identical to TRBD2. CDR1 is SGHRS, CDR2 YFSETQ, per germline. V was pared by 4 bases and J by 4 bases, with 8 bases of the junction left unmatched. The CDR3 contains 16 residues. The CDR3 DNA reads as TGCGCCAGCAGCCCAGCCAGCGGGGGGATCACCGGGGAGCTGTTTTTT. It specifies CASSPASGGITGELFF. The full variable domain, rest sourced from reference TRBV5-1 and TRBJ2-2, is KAGVTQTPRYLIKTRGQQVTLSCSPISGHRSVSWYQQTPGQGLQFLFEYFSETQRNKGNFPGRFSGRQFSNSRSEMNVSTLELGDSALYLCASSPASGGITGELFFGEGSRLTVL.

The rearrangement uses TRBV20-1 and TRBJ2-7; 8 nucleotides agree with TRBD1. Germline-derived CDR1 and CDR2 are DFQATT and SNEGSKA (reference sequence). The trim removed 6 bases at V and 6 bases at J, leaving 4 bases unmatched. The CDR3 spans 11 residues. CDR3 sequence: CSARQGFEQYF. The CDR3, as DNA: TGCAGTGCCAGACAGGGGTTCGAGCAGTACTTC.

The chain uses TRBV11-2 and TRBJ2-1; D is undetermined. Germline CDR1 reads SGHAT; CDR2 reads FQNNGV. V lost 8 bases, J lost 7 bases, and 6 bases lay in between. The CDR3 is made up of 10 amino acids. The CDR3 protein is CASGRNEQFF. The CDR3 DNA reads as TGTGCCAGCGGTAGGAATGAGCAGTTCTTC.

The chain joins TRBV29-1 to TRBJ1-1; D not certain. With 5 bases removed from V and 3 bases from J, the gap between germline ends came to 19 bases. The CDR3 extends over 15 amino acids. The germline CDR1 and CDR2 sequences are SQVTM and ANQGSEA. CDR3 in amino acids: CSVYIYGKVDTEAFF. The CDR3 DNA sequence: TGCAGCGTTTATATTTACGGTAAGGTGGACACTGAAGCTTTCTTT.

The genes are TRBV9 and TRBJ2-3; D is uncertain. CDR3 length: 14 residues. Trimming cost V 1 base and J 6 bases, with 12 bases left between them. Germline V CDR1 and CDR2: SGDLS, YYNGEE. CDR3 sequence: CASSVFKLGDTQYF. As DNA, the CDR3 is TGTGCCAGCAGCGTATTCAAGCTGGGGGATACGCAGTATTTT.

The CDR3 loop reads CAISDASGGPGSYNEQFF. The CDR3 nucleotides read TGTGCCATCAGTGATGCTAGCGGGGGGCCCGGCTCCTACAATGAGCAGTTCTTC. The chain combines TRBV10-3 with TRBJ2-1; TRBD2 aligns across 11 bases. The CDR3 has 18 residues. Germline values: CDR1 ENHRY, CDR2 SYGVKD. V gave up 3 bases and J gave up 0 bases; unmatched junction bases: 7.

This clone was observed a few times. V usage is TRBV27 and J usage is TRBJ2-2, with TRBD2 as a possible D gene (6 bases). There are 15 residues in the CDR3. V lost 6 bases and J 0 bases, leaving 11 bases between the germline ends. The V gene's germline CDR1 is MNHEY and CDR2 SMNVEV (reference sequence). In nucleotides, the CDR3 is TGTGCCAGCAGCCCGGACTACTCGAACACCGGGGAGCTGTTTTTT. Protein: CASSPDYSNTGELFF.

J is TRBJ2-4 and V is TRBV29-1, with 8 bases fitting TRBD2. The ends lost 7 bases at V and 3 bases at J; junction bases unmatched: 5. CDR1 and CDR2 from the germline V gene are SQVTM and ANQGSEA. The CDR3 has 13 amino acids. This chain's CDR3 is CSAGGGGKNIQYF. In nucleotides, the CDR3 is TGCAGCGCCGGGGGGGGAGGCAAAAACATTCAGTACTTC.

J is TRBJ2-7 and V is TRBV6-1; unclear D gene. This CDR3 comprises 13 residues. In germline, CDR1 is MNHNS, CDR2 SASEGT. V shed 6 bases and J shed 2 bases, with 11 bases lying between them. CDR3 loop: CASRWQLTYEQYF. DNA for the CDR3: TGTGCCAGCAGATGGCAGCTCACCTACGAGCAGTACTTC.

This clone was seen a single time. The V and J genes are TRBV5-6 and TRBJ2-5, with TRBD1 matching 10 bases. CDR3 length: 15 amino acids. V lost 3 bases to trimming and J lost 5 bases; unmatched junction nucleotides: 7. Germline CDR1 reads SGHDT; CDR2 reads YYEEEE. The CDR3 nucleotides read TGTGCCAGCAGCTACGGGACAGGGGTTGGGGAGACCCAGTACTTC. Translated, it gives CASSYGTGVGETQYF. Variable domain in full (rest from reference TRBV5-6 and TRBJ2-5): DAGVTQSPTHLIKTRGQQVTLRCSPKSGHDTVSWYQQALGQGPQFIFQYYEEEERQRGNFPDRFSGHQFPNYSSELNVNALLLGDSALYLCASSYGTGVGETQYFGPGTRLLVL.

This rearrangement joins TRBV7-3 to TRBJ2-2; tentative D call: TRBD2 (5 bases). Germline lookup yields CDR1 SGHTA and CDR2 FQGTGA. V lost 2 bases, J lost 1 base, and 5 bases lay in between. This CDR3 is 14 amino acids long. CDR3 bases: TGTGCCAGCAGCTTAGAGGGGAACACCGGGGAGCTGTTTTTT. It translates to CASSLEGNTGELFF.

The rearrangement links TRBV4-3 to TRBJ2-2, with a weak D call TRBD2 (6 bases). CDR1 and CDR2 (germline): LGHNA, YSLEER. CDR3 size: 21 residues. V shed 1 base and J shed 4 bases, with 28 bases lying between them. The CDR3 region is CASSQGGRGPGHRRVTGELFF. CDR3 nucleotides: TGCGCCAGCAGCCAAGGTGGGCGGGGTCCCGGGCATAGGCGCGTCACCGGGGAGCTGTTTTTT.

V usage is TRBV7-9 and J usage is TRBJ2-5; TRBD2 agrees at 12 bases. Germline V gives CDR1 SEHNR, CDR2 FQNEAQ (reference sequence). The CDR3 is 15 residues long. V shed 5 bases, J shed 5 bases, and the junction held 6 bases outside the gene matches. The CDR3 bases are TGTGCCAGCAGCCCACTAGCGGGAGGTTGGGAGACCCAGTACTTC. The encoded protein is CASSPLAGGWETQYF.

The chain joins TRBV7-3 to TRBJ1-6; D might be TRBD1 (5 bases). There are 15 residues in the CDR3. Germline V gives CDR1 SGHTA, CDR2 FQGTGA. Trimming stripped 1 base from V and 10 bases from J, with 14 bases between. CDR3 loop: CASSLRGFSLSPLHF. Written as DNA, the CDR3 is TGTGCCAGCAGCTTAAGGGGGTTTTCGTTGTCACCCCTCCACTTT. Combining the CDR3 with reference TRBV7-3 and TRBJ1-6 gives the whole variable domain GAGVSQTPSNKVTEKGKYVELRCDPISGHTALYWYRQSLGQGPEFLIYFQGTGAADDSGLPNDRFFAVRPEGSVSTLKIQRTERGDSAVYLCASSLRGFSLSPLHFGNGTRLTVT.